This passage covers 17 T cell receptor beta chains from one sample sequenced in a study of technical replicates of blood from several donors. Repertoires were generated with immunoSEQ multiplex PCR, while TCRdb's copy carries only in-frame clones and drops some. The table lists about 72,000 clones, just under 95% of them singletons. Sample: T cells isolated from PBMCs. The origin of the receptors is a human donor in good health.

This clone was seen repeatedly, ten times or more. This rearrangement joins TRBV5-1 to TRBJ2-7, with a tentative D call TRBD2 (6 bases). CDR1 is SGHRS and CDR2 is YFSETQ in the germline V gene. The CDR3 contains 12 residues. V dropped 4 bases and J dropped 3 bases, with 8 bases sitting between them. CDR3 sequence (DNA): TGCGCCAGCAGCCAGGGAGGCTACGAGCAGTACTTC. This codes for CASSQGGYEQYF.

CDR3: CASWGTGINQPQHF. Written as DNA, the CDR3 is TGTGCCAGCTGGGGGACAGGAATCAATCAGCCCCAGCATTTT. The V call is TRBV28, the J call TRBJ1-5; 8 positions match TRBD1. Unmatched junction bases numbered 6, after V lost 8 bases and J lost 3 bases. Germline-derived CDR1 and CDR2 are MDHEN and SYDVKM. The CDR3 length is 14 residues. Filled out from reference TRBV28 and TRBJ1-5, the complete variable domain reads DVKVTQSSRYLVKRTGEKVFLECVQDMDHENMFWYRQDPGLGLRLIYFSYDVKMKEKGDIPEGYSVSREKKERFSLILESASTNQTSMYLCASWGTGINQPQHFGDGTRLSIL.

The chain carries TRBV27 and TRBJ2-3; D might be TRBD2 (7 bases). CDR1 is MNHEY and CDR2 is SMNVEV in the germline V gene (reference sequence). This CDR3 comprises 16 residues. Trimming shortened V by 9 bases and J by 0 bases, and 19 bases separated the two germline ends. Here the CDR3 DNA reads TGTGCCAGTAGTCTACCGGGGGGCTCTAGCACAGATACGCAGTATTTT. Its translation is CASSLPGGSSTDTQYF.

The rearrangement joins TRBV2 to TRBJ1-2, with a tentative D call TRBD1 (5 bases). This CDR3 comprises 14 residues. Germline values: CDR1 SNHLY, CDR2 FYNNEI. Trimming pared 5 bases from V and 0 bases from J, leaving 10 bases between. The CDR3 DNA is TGTGCCAGCAGTTTCAGGGTCACTAACTATGGCTACACCTTC. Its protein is CASSFRVTNYGYTF.

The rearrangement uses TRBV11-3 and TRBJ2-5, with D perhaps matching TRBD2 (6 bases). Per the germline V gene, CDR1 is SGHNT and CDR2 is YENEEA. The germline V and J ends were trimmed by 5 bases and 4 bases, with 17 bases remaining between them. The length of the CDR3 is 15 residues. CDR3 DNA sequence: TGTGCCAGCAGCACCCGGGCTTCGGGAGTAGAGACCCAGTACTTC. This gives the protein CASSTRASGVETQYF.

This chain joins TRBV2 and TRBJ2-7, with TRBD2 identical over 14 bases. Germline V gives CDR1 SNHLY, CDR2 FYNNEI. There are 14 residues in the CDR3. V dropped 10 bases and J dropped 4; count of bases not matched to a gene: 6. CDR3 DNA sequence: TGTGCCACTAAGGGACTAGCGGGAGAATACGAGCAGTACTTC. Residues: CATKGLAGEYEQYF.

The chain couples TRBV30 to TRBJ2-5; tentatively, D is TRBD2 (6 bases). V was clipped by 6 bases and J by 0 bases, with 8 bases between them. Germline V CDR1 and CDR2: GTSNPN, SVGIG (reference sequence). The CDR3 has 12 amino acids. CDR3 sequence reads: CACLADQETQYF. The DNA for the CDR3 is TGTGCCTGCTTAGCGGACCAAGAGACCCAGTACTTC.

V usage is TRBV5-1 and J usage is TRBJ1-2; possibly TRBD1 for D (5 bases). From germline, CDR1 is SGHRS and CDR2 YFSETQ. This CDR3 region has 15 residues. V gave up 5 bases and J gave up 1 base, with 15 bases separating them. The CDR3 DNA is TGCGCCAGCAGACCTACCCCGGGGGTTAACTATGGCTACACCTTC. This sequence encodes CASRPTPGVNYGYTF.

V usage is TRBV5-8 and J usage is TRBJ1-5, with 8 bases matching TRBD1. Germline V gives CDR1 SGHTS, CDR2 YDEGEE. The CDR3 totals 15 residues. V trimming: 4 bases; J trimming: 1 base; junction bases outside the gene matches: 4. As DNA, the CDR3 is TGTGCCAGCAGCGGCGGACAGGGAAGCAATCAGCCCCAGCATTTT. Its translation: CASSGGQGSNQPQHF.

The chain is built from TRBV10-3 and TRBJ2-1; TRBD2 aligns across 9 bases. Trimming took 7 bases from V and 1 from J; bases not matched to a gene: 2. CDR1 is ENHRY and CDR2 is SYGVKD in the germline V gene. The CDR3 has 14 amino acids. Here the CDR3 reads CAITSGTSYNEQFF. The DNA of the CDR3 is TGTGCCATCACTAGCGGGACATCCTACAATGAGCAGTTCTTC.

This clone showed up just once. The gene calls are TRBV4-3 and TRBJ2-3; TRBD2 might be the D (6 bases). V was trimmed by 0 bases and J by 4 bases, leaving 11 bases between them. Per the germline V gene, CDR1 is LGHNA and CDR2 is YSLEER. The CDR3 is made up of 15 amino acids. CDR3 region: CASSQEAGTADTQYF. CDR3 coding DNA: TGCGCCAGCAGCCAAGAGGCCGGGACTGCAGATACGCAGTATTTT.

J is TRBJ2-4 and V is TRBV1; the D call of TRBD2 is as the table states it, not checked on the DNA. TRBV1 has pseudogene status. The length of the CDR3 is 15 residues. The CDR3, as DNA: TGCACCAGCAGACGGACTAGCGGGAGAGAAAACATTCAGTACTTC. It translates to CTSRRTSGRENIQYF.

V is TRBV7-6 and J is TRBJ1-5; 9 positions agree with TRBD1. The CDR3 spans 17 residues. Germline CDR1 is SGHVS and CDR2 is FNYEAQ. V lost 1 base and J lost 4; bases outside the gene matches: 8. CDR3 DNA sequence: TGTGCCAGCAGCTTAGGACAGGGGGATTTGGGGAATCAGCCCCAGCATTTT. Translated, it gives CASSLGQGDLGNQPQHF.

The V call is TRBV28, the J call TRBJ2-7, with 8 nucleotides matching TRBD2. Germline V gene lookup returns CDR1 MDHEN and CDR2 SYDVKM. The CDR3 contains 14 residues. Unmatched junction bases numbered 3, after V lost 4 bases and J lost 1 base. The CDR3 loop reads CASSSGTRSYEQYF. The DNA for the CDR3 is TGTGCCAGCAGTTCCGGGACTAGGTCCTACGAGCAGTACTTC.

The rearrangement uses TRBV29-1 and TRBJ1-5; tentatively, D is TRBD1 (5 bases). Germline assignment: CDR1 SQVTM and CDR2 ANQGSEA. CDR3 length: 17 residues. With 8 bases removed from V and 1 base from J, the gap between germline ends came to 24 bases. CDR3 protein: CSFYTTPLGLSNQPQHF. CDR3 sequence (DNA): TGCAGCTTCTACACGACTCCTCTGGGGCTGAGCAATCAGCCCCAGCATTTT.

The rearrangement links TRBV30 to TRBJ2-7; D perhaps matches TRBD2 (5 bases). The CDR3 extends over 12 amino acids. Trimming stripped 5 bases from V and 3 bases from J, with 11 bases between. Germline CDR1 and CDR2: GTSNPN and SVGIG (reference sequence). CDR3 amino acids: CAWGLTSYEQYF. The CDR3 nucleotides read TGTGCCTGGGGACTTACAAGCTACGAGCAGTACTTC.

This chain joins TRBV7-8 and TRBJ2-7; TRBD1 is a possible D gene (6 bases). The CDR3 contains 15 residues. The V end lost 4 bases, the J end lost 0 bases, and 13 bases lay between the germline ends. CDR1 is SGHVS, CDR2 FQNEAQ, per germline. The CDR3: CASSYGQFFSYEQYF. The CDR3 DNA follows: TGTGCCAGCAGCTATGGACAGTTTTTCTCCTACGAGCAGTACTTC.